The rows below give T cell receptor beta chains drawn from one sample of a study of cytomegalovirus exposure and HLA in healthy donors. Clones were read by immunoSEQ multiplex PCR, and TCRdb kept only the in-frame ones, dropping some. The table lists approximately 300,000 clones, roughly 81% of them singletons. The sequenced sample consisted of PBMCs. The receptors stem from a woman aged 40 to 55 in good health and CMV-seropositive. Each CDR3 is given with its conserved first and last residue. D genes are given only for firm matches. Only some rows state a clone size, as once, few, many or a class for expanded clones.

>TRBV2|TRBJ2-5|NA|NA
TGTGCCAACCCGCCGGGGGAGAGACGGGAGACCCAGTACTTC
CANPPGERRETQYF
>TRBV4-3|TRBJ1-1|few|NA
TGCGCCAGCAGCCGACAGTTGAACACTGAAGCTTTCTTT
CASSRQLNTEAFF
>TRBV27|TRBJ2-7|few|TRBD2
TGTGCCAGCAGTTTATCGAGCCTAGCGGGAACCTACGAGCAGTACTTC
CASSLSSLAGTYEQYF
>TRBV28|TRBJ2-7|NA|TRBD2
TGTGCCAGCAGTTCCGGGACTAGCGGGAGTTCAGCCTACGAGCAGTACTTC
CASSSGTSGSSAYEQYF
>TRBV30|TRBJ2-5|NA|TRBD2
TGTGCCTGGAGCGGGCTAGCGGGGCAAGAGACCCAGTACTTC
CAWSGLAGQETQYF
>TRBV4-1|TRBJ2-1|once|NA
TGCGCCAGCAGCCTCAGCGGAGCGGCTCACAATGAGCAGTTCTTC
CASSLSGAAHNEQFF
>TRBV4-2|TRBJ1-5|few|NA
TGTGCCAGCAGCCAAGCCACGACAGTGGAAAATCAGCCCCAGCATTTT
CASSQATTVENQPQHF
>TRBV19|TRBJ2-7|NA|NA
TGTGCCAGTAGTATCACGGCGGGGCTCTCCTACGAGCAGTACTTC
CASSITAGLSYEQYF
>TRBV30|TRBJ2-3|NA|NA
TGTGCCTGGAGTGTAACCGCTGCTCGAGGCACAGATACGCAGTATTTT
CAWSVTAARGTDTQYF
>TRBV6-5|TRBJ2-1|few|NA
TGTGCCAGCATGAGGGTTAATGAGCAGTTCTTC
CASMRVNEQFF
>TRBV7-3|TRBJ2-1|NA|NA
TGTGCCAGCAGCTTAACGGCTAGCTCCTACAATGAGCAGTTCTTC
CASSLTASSYNEQFF
>TRBV6-5|TRBJ1-1|NA|NA
TGTGCCAGCAGTTACCGGGGGGGAGAAGCTTTCTTT
CASSYRGGEAFF
>TRBV4-3|TRBJ2-1|NA|TRBD2
TGCGCCAGCAGCCAAGTTAGTCGACTAGCAGGAGGGGATGAGCAGTTCTTC
CASSQVSRLAGGDEQFF
>TRBV10-2|TRBJ2-1|NA|TRBD2
TGCGCCAGCAATATAGCGGGAGGGCCTGGTGAGCAGTTCTTC
CASNIAGGPGEQFF
>TRBV6-4|TRBJ2-1|NA|TRBD2
TGTGCCAGCAGTTCCGGGACTAGCGGTAACAATGAGCAGTTCTTC
CASSSGTSGNNEQFF
>TRBV30|TRBJ2-1|NA|TRBD1
TGTGCCTCCTCCCGGGACAGGGAGGATGAGCAGTTCTTC
CASSRDREDEQFF
>TRBV19|TRBJ2-2|NA|NA
TGTGCCAGTAAAGGGGGGGCCGGGGAGCTGTTTTTT
CASKGGAGELFF
>TRBV7-9|TRBJ2-1|once|TRBD2
TGTGCCAGCAGCCCCGAGCGGGGGGGAAAGTTCTTC
CASSPERGGKFF
>TRBV14|TRBJ1-2|NA|TRBD1
TGTGCCAGCAGCCTCACTGGGACAGGAGGCTACACCTTC
CASSLTGTGGYTF
>TRBV10-2|TRBJ2-3|NA|TRBD2
TGCGCCAGCAGTCCCAGACTAGCGGGAGGCCCCACAGATACGCAGTATTTT
CASSPRLAGGPTDTQYF
>TRBV11-3|TRBJ2-7|NA|TRBD2
TGTGCCAGCAGCGATCCGGGACTAGCAGCCTACGAGCAGTACTTC
CASSDPGLAAYEQYF
>TRBV6-5|TRBJ1-1|few|NA
TGTGCCAGCAGTTACCGCGGAGGGCAGGATGAAGCTTTCTTT
CASSYRGGQDEAFF
>TRBV6-5|TRBJ1-3|NA|NA
TGTGCCAGCCAGATCGGGGGTGGAAACACCATATATTTT
CASQIGGGNTIYF
>TRBV4-2|TRBJ1-1|NA|NA
TGTGCCAGCAGCCAAGTCGGGATTGATAACACTGAAGCTTTCTTT
CASSQVGIDNTEAFF
>TRBV5-4|TRBJ2-6|NA|NA
TGTGCCAGCAGCTTGTCCCCTTCCTCTGGGGCCAACGGCCTGACTTTC
CASSLSPSSGANGLTF
>TRBV28|TRBJ2-7|NA|NA
TGTGCCAGCAGGGGCAGGACCTACGAGCAGTACTTC
CASRGRTYEQYF
>TRBV12-1|TRBJ2-5|NA|NA
TGTGCCAGCAGCTCGAGCGCACAAGAGACCCAGTACTTC
CASSSSAQETQYF
>TRBV18|TRBJ1-1|few|NA
TGTGCCAGCTCCCTCGGGGGGGAAAGTAGCACTGAAGCTTTCTTT
CASSLGGESSTEAFF
>TRBV6-1|TRBJ2-7|NA|NA
TGTGCCAGCAGCCCCCCGACGGGCTCCTACGAGCAGTACTTC
CASSPPTGSYEQYF
>TRBV4-2|TRBJ2-7|NA|TRBD2
TGTGCCAGCAGCCCCCCGCCGGGGGGGCTCGGCGAGCAGTACTTC
CASSPPPGGLGEQYF
>TRBV7-7|TRBJ2-6|NA|TRBD2
TGTGCTAGCAGCTTAGAGGCAGGGAGGGCTGGGGCCAACGTCCTGACTTTC
CASSLEAGRAGANVLTF
>TRBV18|TRBJ2-2|NA|NA
TGTGCCAGCTCACCGCCGACCGGGACTCGGAACACCGGGGAGCTGTTTTTT
CASSPPTGTRNTGELFF
>TRBV19|TRBJ1-2|once|NA
TGTGCCACCCCGTCGGGGGGTGGCTATGGCTACACCTTC
CATPSGGGYGYTF
>TRBV6-6|TRBJ2-3|NA|NA
TGTGCCAGCAGCAAGGAGGGTACAGATACGCAGTATTTT
CASSKEGTDTQYF
>TRBV28|TRBJ2-3|NA|TRBD1
TGTGCCAGCAGTTTAGCAGTGGCAGGGGGCTTAGATACGCAGTATTTT
CASSLAVAGGLDTQYF
>TRBV14|TRBJ2-3|once|TRBD2
TGTGCCAGCAAAGAAGGCGGGAGGGTCGATACGCAGTATTTT
CASKEGGRVDTQYF
>TRBV11-1|TRBJ2-1|NA|NA
TGTGCCAGCAGCTTAGGGGGGGATCAGGGCAATGAGCAGTTCTTC
CASSLGGDQGNEQFF
>TRBV5-4|TRBJ2-2|NA|TRBD2
TGTGCCAGCAGGCTAGCGGGAGGGTTGACCGGGGAGCTGTTTTTT
CASRLAGGLTGELFF
>TRBV10-3|TRBJ2-7|NA|NA
TGTGCCATCGTTCTGACGGGGAGCTCCTACGAGCAGTACTTC
CAIVLTGSSYEQYF
>TRBV6-1|TRBJ1-4|few|TRBD1
TGTGCCAGCAGTGAAGTAACAGGGGGCAGTGAAAAACTGTTTTTT
CASSEVTGGSEKLFF
>TRBV7-2|TRBJ2-2|NA|TRBD2
TGTGCCAGCAGCTTCGTAGCGGGAGGGCACACCGGGGAGCTGTTTTTT
CASSFVAGGHTGELFF
>TRBV6-1|TRBJ1-4|NA|NA
TGTGCCAGCAGTGAAAGTCCGAGGGCGGAAAAACTGTTTTTT
CASSESPRAEKLFF
>TRBV30|TRBJ1-4|NA|NA
TGTGCCGGGACACACGAGAGGGAAAAACTGTTTTTT
CAGTHEREKLFF
>TRBV5-1|TRBJ2-2|NA|TRBD1
TGCGCCAGCAGCTCGGGTACAGGGGGCAGAGGGGAGCTGTTTTTT
CASSSGTGGRGELFF
>TRBV27|TRBJ2-1|NA|TRBD2
TGTGCCAGCAGTTACACACTAGCGAGCTCCTACAATGAGCAGTTCTTC
CASSYTLASSYNEQFF
>TRBV7-9|TRBJ1-3|NA|TRBD1
TGTGCCAGCAGCTTAGATTCCCCGGGACAGGGAAACACCATATATTTT
CASSLDSPGQGNTIYF
>TRBV2|TRBJ2-4|NA|TRBD1
TGTGCCAGCATAGGGGACAGCCTAAACATTCAGTACTTC
CASIGDSLNIQYF
>TRBV7-8|TRBJ2-7|NA|NA
TGTGCCAGCAGCTTTACCAGGGTGATCTCCTACGAGCAGTACTTC
CASSFTRVISYEQYF
>TRBV27|TRBJ2-7|NA|NA
TGTGCCAGCAGTTCGGGACTCACCTACGAGCAGTACTTC
CASSSGLTYEQYF